These 17 T cell receptor beta chains originate from one sample sequenced in a study of shared clonotypes between healthy human individuals. The repertoire was sequenced with immunoSEQ multiplex PCR; TCRdb's copy has only in-frame clones and lacks some. The sample includes roughly 850,000 clones, around 96% of them seen just once. The naive CD8 population came from CD45RO-negative cells selected for CCR7, without terminally differentiated effector memory CD45RA+ cells. The specimen was naive CD8+ T cells sorted from blood. These TCRs come from a man aged 25-45 years in good health.

The CDR3 DNA sequence: TGTGCCAGCAGCTATTGGACCGAGCAGTTCTTC. It translates to CASSYWTEQFF. The chain joins TRBV7-9 to TRBJ2-1; D is undetermined. Trimming left V 4 bases short and J 10 bases short, with 8 bases between. Germline loops: CDR1 SEHNR, CDR2 FQNEAQ (reference sequence). CDR3 size: 11 residues. The full variable domain, in which reference TRBV7-9 and TRBJ2-1 provide the parts outside the CDR3, is DTGVSQNPRHKITKRGQNVTFRCDPISEHNRLYWYRQTLGQGPEFLTYFQNEAQLEKSRLLSDRFSAERPKGSFSTLEIQRTEQGDSAMYLCASSYWTEQFFGPGTRLTVL.

V gene TRBV7-6 combines with J gene TRBJ2-7, with 11 positions matching TRBD2. The CDR3 is 15 amino acids. V lost 1 base and J lost 3; bases outside the gene matches: 2. CDR1 SGHVS and CDR2 FNYEAQ come from the germline V gene. CDR3 loop: CASSLEGTSGYEQYF. Here the CDR3 DNA reads TGTGCCAGCAGCTTAGAGGGGACTAGCGGCTACGAGCAGTACTTC.

V gene TRBV27 combines with J gene TRBJ2-5, with a tentative D call TRBD1 (5 bases). Germline values: CDR1 MNHEY, CDR2 SMNVEV (reference sequence). The CDR3 has 14 amino acids. Trimming pared 5 bases from V and 0 bases from J, leaving 10 bases between. CDR3 sequence reads: CASSPRQYQETQYF. In DNA, the CDR3 is TGTGCCAGCAGTCCAAGACAGTACCAAGAGACCCAGTACTTC.

This clone was detected only once. The CDR3 nucleotides read TGTGCCAGCAGCTTAGACAGTAGTACGCAGTATTTT. This gives the protein CASSLDSSTQYF. The chain combines TRBV7-3 with TRBJ2-3; maybe TRBD1 (5 bases). The CDR3 runs 12 residues. Germline values: CDR1 SGHTA, CDR2 FQGTGA. V dropped 2 bases and J dropped 8 bases, with 8 bases sitting between them.

The gene calls are TRBV9 and TRBJ2-1, with a possible D match to TRBD1 (7 bases). The germline V and J ends were trimmed by 7 bases and 9 bases, with 11 bases remaining between them. CDR1 is SGDLS and CDR2 is YYNGEE in the germline V gene. The CDR3 is made up of 11 amino acids. This CDR3 reads CASGGGAEQFF. The CDR3, as DNA: TGTGCCAGCGGAGGGGGCGCTGAGCAGTTCTTC.

The chain employs TRBV7-6 and TRBJ2-1; 10 nucleotides match TRBD2. Trimming cost V 7 bases and J 8 bases; bases outside gene matches: 8. The CDR3 runs to 14 residues. Germline V CDR1 and CDR2: SGHVS, FNYEAQ. The CDR3 DNA follows: TGTGCCAGCACCAGGACTAGCGGAGAGGATGAGCAGTTCTTC. It yields the protein CASTRTSGEDEQFF.

The CDR3 loop reads CASSLGPTNTDTQYF. In DNA form, the CDR3 reads TGTGCCAGCAGTTTAGGACCTACAAACACAGATACGCAGTATTTT. The chain couples TRBV27 to TRBJ2-3; D gene unclear. The ends were cut back, 2 bases at V and 2 bases at J, with 11 bases in the middle. Germline V CDR1 and CDR2: MNHEY, SMNVEV (reference sequence). The CDR3 has 15 amino acids.

This clone was picked up one time. This chain links TRBV5-1 with TRBJ1-5, with D perhaps TRBD1 (5 bases). This CDR3 is 14 amino acids long. V dropped 6 bases and J dropped 4 bases, with 14 bases sitting between them. The V gene's germline CDR1 is SGHRS and CDR2 YFSETQ. CDR3 nucleotide sequence: TGCGCCAGCAAAGACCCGGGACGGAATCAGCCCCAGCATTTT. Residues: CASKDPGRNQPQHF. Looking up the rest from reference TRBV5-1 and TRBJ1-5 gives the full variable domain: KAGVTQTPRYLIKTRGQQVTLSCSPISGHRSVSWYQQTPGQGLQFLFEYFSETQRNKGNFPGRFSGRQFSNSRSEMNVSTLELGDSALYLCASKDPGRNQPQHFGDGTRLSIL.

V is TRBV29-1 and J is TRBJ2-1; D tentatively reads TRBD1 or TRBD2 (5 bases each). Germline V gene data show CDR1 as SQVTM and CDR2 as ANQGSEA. The CDR3 has 13 residues. The V and J ends lost 4 bases and 8 bases respectively, with 15 bases between them. This CDR3 is CSVVSQGSDEQFF. The CDR3 DNA reads TGCAGCGTTGTCAGCCAGGGTAGCGATGAGCAGTTCTTC.

J is TRBJ2-7 and V is TRBV5-1, with 12 bases that match TRBD2. The CDR3 sequence is 17 residues long. V lost 0 bases, J lost 7 bases, and 11 bases stayed unmatched. From germline, CDR1 is SGHRS and CDR2 YFSETQ. The CDR3 reads CASSLVGLAGGPREQYF. The CDR3, as DNA: TGCGCCAGCAGCTTGGTTGGTCTAGCGGGAGGGCCGAGGGAGCAGTACTTC.

The chain recombines TRBV12-5 with TRBJ2-5, with D hard to call. Germline V gene sequence: CDR1 LGHNT, CDR2 FRNRAP. Trimming shortened V by 5 bases and J by 5 bases, and 15 bases separated the two germline ends. The CDR3 is made up of 14 amino acids. The CDR3 nucleotides read TGTGCTAGTGGTCCGTCTCCTAGGGCCGAGACCCAGTACTTC. Amino acids: CASGPSPRAETQYF.

This sequence joins TRBV19 and TRBJ2-7, with D perhaps given as TRBD1 or TRBD2 (6 bases each). Trimming removed 5 bases from V and 3 bases from J, with 20 bases in between. This CDR3 is built from 16 residues. CDR1 and CDR2 from the germline V gene are LNHDA and SQIVND (reference sequence). CDR3 DNA: TGTGCCAGTAGTGACGGCCCCGCGGGACACGTCTACGAGCAGTACTTC. It translates to CASSDGPAGHVYEQYF. Supplemented by reference TRBV19 and TRBJ2-7, the full variable domain reads DGGITQSPKYLFRKEGQNVTLSCEQNLNHDAMYWYRQDPGQGLRLIYYSQIVNDFQKGDIAEGYSVSREKKESFPLTVTSAQKNPTAFYLCASSDGPAGHVYEQYFGPGTRLTVT.

This clone has a single count. The chain is built from TRBV28 and TRBJ2-7; D might be TRBD2 (6 bases). The V gene lost 3 bases and the J gene lost 3 bases, with 6 bases spanning the gap. Germline CDR1 and CDR2: MDHEN and SYDVKM. The CDR3 loop spans 12 amino acids. The chain's CDR3 is CASSLRGYEQYF. CDR3 nucleotide sequence: TGTGCCAGCAGTTTGCGGGGCTACGAGCAGTACTTC.

Only a few counts were recorded for this clone. The V gene is TRBV29-1, the J gene TRBJ2-1; 15 nucleotides agree with TRBD2. The CDR3 covers 19 residues. Germline V gene lookup returns CDR1 SQVTM and CDR2 ANQGSEA. V trimming: 7 bases; J trimming: 6 bases; junction bases outside the gene matches: 19. This CDR3 is CSARPLSFRTSGRGNEQFF. In DNA, the CDR3 is TGCAGCGCCCGTCCTTTGAGCTTTCGGACTAGCGGGAGGGGCAATGAGCAGTTCTTC.

V and J are TRBV14 and TRBJ2-7; possibly TRBD1 for D (7 bases). Looked up from germline, CDR1 is SGHDN and CDR2 is FVKESK. Trimming left V 0 bases short and J 6 bases short, with 33 bases between. CDR3 length: 21 amino acids. The CDR3 here is CASSQDPSGGLLQGRSSEQYF. The CDR3 bases are TGTGCCAGCAGCCAAGACCCCTCAGGGGGACTTTTACAGGGGCGGTCTTCCGAGCAGTACTTC.

The V call is TRBV27, the J call TRBJ1-2; tentatively, D is TRBD1 (6 bases). The CDR3 sequence is 11 residues long. V shed 5 bases and J shed 10 bases, with 11 bases lying between them. CDR1 MNHEY and CDR2 SMNVEV come from the germline V gene (reference sequence). The CDR3 reads CASSPHRVYTF. CDR3 DNA: TGTGCCAGCAGTCCCCACAGGGTCTACACCTTC.

The V gene is TRBV6-5, the J gene TRBJ2-7; 9 bases fit TRBD1. The CDR3 has 14 amino acids. CDR1 is MNHEY and CDR2 is SVGAGI in the germline V gene. Trimming cost V 5 bases and J 4 bases; bases outside gene matches: 6. The CDR3 sequence: CASSNRGQLYEQYF. The CDR3 region has the DNA TGTGCCAGCAGTAACAGGGGGCAGCTTTACGAGCAGTACTTC.